The present TCR beta chain was sequenced within a study of blood T cells in healthy people across ages. Study-wide results and caveats: In the absence of known donor CMV status, changes in expanded clonotypes were possibly confounded.

Donors gave roughly 10 milliliters of peripheral blood apiece. There are a few counts of this clonotype. Its antigen remains unidentified. This CDR3 is built from 14 residues. In germline, CDR1 is SNHLY, CDR2 FYNNEI. Trimming pared 3 bases from V and 6 bases from J, leaving 13 bases between. The second PCR ran roughly 7 to 12 cycles with a sample-barcoded 5' primer and J-beta primers. The authors tagged each cDNA molecule using a template-switch adaptor with 12 random nucleotides. Any given sample supplied a minimum of 2.5 million CDR3-containing paired-end reads. MiXCR, run by TCRdb on the 5' RACE reads, gives a single entry per CDR3 protein. Here the sample spans 650,000 or so distinct CDR3 sequences, 40% to 65% being singletons.

The J gene is TRBJ2-3, the V gene TRBV2; unclear D gene. The TCR comes from a woman older than 75 in good health. The material sequenced was blood. The CDR3 DNA sequence: TGTGCCAGCAGTGAGGGTTCAGGTCTGGATACGCAGTATTTT. This encodes CASSEGSGLDTQYF.